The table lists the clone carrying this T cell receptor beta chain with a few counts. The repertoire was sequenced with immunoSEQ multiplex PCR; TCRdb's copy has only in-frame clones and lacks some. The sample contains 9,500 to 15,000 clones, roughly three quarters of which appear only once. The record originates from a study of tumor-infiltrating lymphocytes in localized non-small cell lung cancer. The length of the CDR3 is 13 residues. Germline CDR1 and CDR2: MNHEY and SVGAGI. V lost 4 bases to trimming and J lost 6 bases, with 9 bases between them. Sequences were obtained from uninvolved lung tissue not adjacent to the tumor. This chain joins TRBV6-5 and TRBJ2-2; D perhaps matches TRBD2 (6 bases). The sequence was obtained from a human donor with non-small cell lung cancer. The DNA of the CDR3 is TGTGCCAGCAGTTGGAGGGGCGCCGGGGAGCTGTTTTTT. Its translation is CASSWRGAGELFF.